These 27 T cell receptor beta chains share one sample of origin, sequenced in a study of T cell repertoires in cytomegalovirus infection. For these TCRs, the target antigens are not known. TCRdb recomputed calls from the reads with MiXCR, one row per CDR3 protein. The table records roughly 920,000 distinct CDR3 sequences, around 30% of them present only once. Specimen: cultured CD8+ T cells from PBMCs, collected from culture after CMV antigen stimulation. Every receptor here comes from a human donor in good health (CMV status not recorded). Some clones in this sample may be carry-over from other donors' samples.

V gene TRBV7-9 combines with J gene TRBJ1-2; D is unclear. The CDR3 runs to 12 residues. Germline CDR1 SEHNR, CDR2 FQNEAQ (reference sequence). The ends were cut back, 8 bases at V and 2 bases at J, with 9 bases in the middle. The CDR3 is CASYGVNYGYTF. CDR3 DNA sequence: TGTGCCAGCTATGGGGTAAACTATGGCTACACCTTC.

The table lists this clonotype with many counts. The V call is TRBV7-9, the J call TRBJ2-3; unclear D gene. The V and J ends lost 7 bases and 4 bases respectively, with 18 bases between them. The CDR3 spans 15 residues. Germline V lookup: CDR1 SEHNR, CDR2 FQNEAQ (reference sequence). CDR3 nucleotides: TGTGCCAGCACCCGTGGGCTGGGTTACGCAGATACGCAGTATTTT. This codes for CASTRGLGYADTQYF. Supplemented by reference TRBV7-9 and TRBJ2-3, the full variable domain reads DTGVSQNPRHKITKRGQNVTFRCDPISEHNRLYWYRQTLGQGPEFLTYFQNEAQLEKSRLLSDRFSAERPKGSFSTLEIQRTEQGDSAMYLCASTRGLGYADTQYFGPGTRLTVL.

This clonotype was picked up many times. The rearrangement uses TRBV7-6 and TRBJ2-7, with D maybe TRBD2 (6 bases). The germline gives CDR1 SGHVS, CDR2 FNYEAQ. The V end lost 4 bases, the J end lost 0 bases, and 10 bases lay between the germline ends. The CDR3 is made up of 14 amino acids. In DNA, the CDR3 is TGTGCCAGCAGCTACGACGGGAGCTCCTACGAGCAGTACTTC. It yields the protein CASSYDGSSYEQYF. The full variable domain, rest sourced from reference TRBV7-6 and TRBJ2-7, is GAGVSQSPRYKVTKRGQDVALRCDPISGHVSLYWYRQALGQGPEFLTYFNYEAQQDKSGLPNDRFSAERPEGSISTLTIQRTEQRDSAMYRCASSYDGSSYEQYFGPGTRLTVT.

The chain couples TRBV7-6 to TRBJ2-7, with 8 bases that match TRBD1. The CDR3 loop spans 14 amino acids. Looked up from germline, CDR1 is SGHVS and CDR2 is FNYEAQ. With 3 bases clipped from V and 5 bases from J, the junction kept 6 bases outside the gene matches. CDR3 in DNA: TGTGCCAGCAGCTTTCAGGGGGCAGGCAACGAGCAGTACTTC. It is translated as CASSFQGAGNEQYF.

This clonotype appeared once. V and J are TRBV6-6 and TRBJ2-1; perhaps TRBD2 as D (5 bases). V was trimmed by 2 bases and J by 6 bases, leaving 14 bases between them. CDR1 and CDR2 from the germline V gene are MNHNY and SVGAGI (reference sequence). CDR3 length: 15 amino acids. The CDR3 is CASSYPRVSANEQFF. DNA of the CDR3: TGTGCCAGCAGTTACCCGAGGGTTAGCGCCAATGAGCAGTTCTTC.

This clonotype was seen more than once but under ten times. The junction differs from germline at one of its ends, possibly a read error. The chain links TRBV10-3 to TRBJ2-3; 7 bases map to TRBD1. The CDR3 is 18 amino acids. Germline V gene sequence: CDR1 ENHRY, CDR2 SYGVKD. This chain's CDR3 is CAINEILSGGESTDTQYF. In nucleotides, the CDR3 is TGTGCCATCAATGAGATTCTATCAGGGGGTGAAAGCACAGATACGCAGTATTTT.

This clonotype was picked up a small number of times. J is TRBJ1-1 and V is TRBV29-1; a weak D match, TRBD1 (5 bases). Per the germline V gene, CDR1 is SQVTM and CDR2 is ANQGSEA. CDR3 length equals 13 residues. V was shortened by 7 bases and J by 2 bases, with 14 bases between the two germline ends. The CDR3 coding sequence is TGCAGCGCACAACAGGATTTCAACACTGAAGCTTTCTTT. Its translation is CSAQQDFNTEAFF.

This sequence joins TRBV6-1 and TRBJ2-1; either TRBD1 or TRBD2 may supply D (6 bases each). Deletions cut 6 bases from V and 10 bases from J, with 19 bases between. Germline V gives CDR1 MNHNS, CDR2 SASEGT. The CDR3 loop spans 14 amino acids. The CDR3 loop reads CASSPGGHLREQFF. In nucleotides, the CDR3 is TGTGCCAGCAGCCCCGGGGGCCACCTTAGGGAGCAGTTCTTC.

This clonotype was found a few times. The CDR3 sequence: CASSLVTKPSGNTIYF. The CDR3 DNA reads as TGTGCCAGCAGCTTGGTTACAAAGCCCTCTGGAAACACCATATATTTT. This chain links TRBV5-5 with TRBJ1-3; D not resolved. Germline V gene data show CDR1 as SGHKS and CDR2 as YYEKEE (reference sequence). The germline V and J ends were trimmed by 0 bases and 0 bases, with 10 bases remaining between them. This CDR3 comprises 16 residues.

The chain employs TRBV7-9 and TRBJ2-6; D is unclear. Germline V gene data show CDR1 as SEHNR and CDR2 as FQNEAQ (reference sequence). CDR3 length equals 11 residues. The V and J ends lost 11 bases and 8 bases respectively, with 10 bases between them. For the CDR3, the DNA is TGTGCCGTTCTGGCTACCAACGTCCTGACTTTC. As protein: CAVLATNVLTF.

Comment on this clonotype: Since no conserved phenylalanine or tryptophan closes the CDR3, a read error is the likely cause. The chain joins TRBV27 to TRBJ2-5; TRBD2 might be the D (6 bases). Germline V gene lookup returns CDR1 MNHEY and CDR2 SMNVEV (reference sequence). V was clipped by 3 bases and J by 3 bases, with 17 bases between them. The CDR3 has 16 residues. The CDR3 region is CASSFSSAPIKETQYL. The CDR3 DNA follows: TGTGCCAGCAGTTTTTCTAGCGCCCCCATCAAAGAGACCCAGTACTTA.

This clonotype was counted ten times or more. The chain uses TRBV7-6 and TRBJ2-1; 9 nucleotides line up with TRBD1. The length of the CDR3 is 15 residues. V was pared by 5 bases and J by 10 bases, with 12 bases of the junction left unmatched. Germline values: CDR1 SGHVS, CDR2 FNYEAQ. The CDR3 spells CASSQKTGGGLEQFF. The CDR3 DNA sequence: TGTGCCAGCAGCCAAAAGACAGGGGGGGGGCTGGAGCAGTTCTTC.

The chain links TRBV7-6 to TRBJ2-2; tentatively, D is TRBD1 or TRBD2 (6 bases each). Germline CDR1 is SGHVS and CDR2 is FNYEAQ. CDR3 length: 15 residues. Trimming took 5 bases from V and 5 from J, leaving 15 bases between them. The CDR3 sequence is CASSPEGGSTGELFF. The CDR3, as DNA: TGTGCCAGCAGCCCGGAAGGGGGGAGTACCGGGGAGCTGTTTTTT.

This chain uses TRBV6-2 or TRBV6-3 with TRBJ2-1, with D maybe TRBD2 (7 bases). Trimming stripped 5 bases from V and 5 bases from J, with 16 bases between. Per the germline V gene, CDR1 is MNHEY and CDR2 is SVGEGT. The CDR3 runs 15 residues. The chain's CDR3 is CASSPLAGAHNEQFF. CDR3 nucleotide sequence: TGTGCCAGCAGTCCTCTTGCGGGGGCCCACAATGAGCAGTTCTTC.

This clonotype was counted at least ten times. Written as DNA, the CDR3 is TGTGCCAGCAGCTTGGCGACTGAGCAGTTCTTC. Encoded protein: CASSLATEQFF. The gene calls are TRBV7-2 and TRBJ2-1; D is uncertain. Germline CDR1 reads SGHTA; CDR2 reads FQGNSA. The CDR3 covers 11 residues. The V end lost 3 bases, the J end lost 9 bases, and 6 bases lay between the germline ends.

This clonotype was picked up many times. This sequence joins TRBV7-2 and TRBJ2-4; perhaps TRBD1 as D (5 bases). Per germline, CDR1 SGHTA and CDR2 FQGNSA. Trimming took 1 base from V and 0 from J, leaving 7 bases between them. This CDR3 is 15 amino acids long. Here the CDR3 DNA reads TGTGCCAGCAGCTTAGACCAGGGAGCCAAAAACATTCAGTACTTC. It yields the protein CASSLDQGAKNIQYF.

This clonotype was found many times. The chain uses TRBV7-8 and TRBJ2-5; 9 bases line up with TRBD2. V shed 0 bases and J 4 bases; nucleotides not matched to a gene: 3. The CDR3 loop spans 15 amino acids. Germline CDR1 and CDR2: SGHVS and FQNEAQ. This chain's CDR3 is CASSLAKTSGETQYF. The CDR3, as DNA: TGTGCCAGCAGCTTAGCGAAGACTAGCGGAGAGACCCAGTACTTC.

The J gene is TRBJ1-2, the V gene TRBV9; D gene ambiguous. The germline gives CDR1 SGDLS, CDR2 YYNGEE. This CDR3 has 11 residues. V was cut by 0 bases and J by 10 bases, with 7 bases left in between. This chain's CDR3 is CASSVEDDYTF. The CDR3 bases are TGTGCCAGCAGCGTAGAGGATGACTACACCTTC.

The chain carries TRBV6-6 and TRBJ1-1, with TRBD1 identical over 7 bases. V was clipped by 5 bases and J by 5 bases; unmatched bases: 14. CDR3 length: 16 residues. The germline V gene encodes CDR1 MNHNY and CDR2 SVGAGI (reference sequence). The CDR3, as DNA: TGTGCCAGCAGTCGACACCCATCAGGGGGTCTAACTGAAGCTTTCTTT. Its translation: CASSRHPSGGLTEAFF.

The chain uses TRBV4-1 and TRBJ1-4, with unresolved D. Germline loops: CDR1 MGHRA, CDR2 YSYEKL. CDR3 size: 16 residues. With 1 base removed from V and 8 bases from J, the gap between germline ends came to 17 bases. CDR3: CASSQAPMNLQEKLFF. The CDR3 DNA reads as TGCGCCAGCAGCCAAGCTCCGATGAACCTTCAAGAAAAACTGTTTTTT.

This clonotype was detected a few times. V is TRBV4-3 and J is TRBJ2-1; 10 bases are a match to TRBD2. The V segment lost 1 base and the J segment 5 bases; nucleotides outside the gene matches: 20. The CDR3 runs 21 residues. Looked up from germline, CDR1 is LGHNA and CDR2 is YSLEER. CDR3 amino acids: CASSQAIPLSLTSGAHNEQFF. DNA of the CDR3: TGCGCCAGCAGCCAAGCAATCCCCTTATCCCTTACTAGCGGGGCCCACAATGAGCAGTTCTTC.

This clonotype was counted between two and nine times. This chain joins TRBV4-1 and TRBJ2-7; TRBD1 is a possible D gene (6 bases). This CDR3 comprises 15 residues. Trimming stripped 1 base from V and 2 bases from J, with 12 bases between. Germline V gene sequence: CDR1 MGHRA, CDR2 YSYEKL. The CDR3 spells CASSQGLKGAYEQYF. For the CDR3, the DNA is TGCGCCAGCAGCCAAGGCCTCAAGGGGGCCTACGAGCAGTACTTC.

The rearrangement links TRBV6-5 to TRBJ1-1; the D gene is possibly TRBD1 (5 bases). V lost 4 bases and J 3 bases, leaving 12 bases between the germline ends. The CDR3 has 14 amino acids. Germline CDR1 and CDR2: MNHEY and SVGAGI. The CDR3 DNA reads TGTGCCAGCAGTTCCATGGGACCCGACACTGAAGCTTTCTTT. Residues: CASSSMGPDTEAFF.

The chain has TRBV20-1 and TRBJ2-3; 9 positions agree with TRBD1. Per germline, CDR1 DFQATT and CDR2 SNEGSKA (reference sequence). The CDR3 extends over 15 amino acids. V was clipped by 0 bases and J by 3 bases; unmatched bases: 4. The CDR3, as DNA: TGCAGTGCTAGAGATTGGACAGGGGCGACAGATACGCAGTATTTT. Protein: CSARDWTGATDTQYF.

This clonotype has a handful of counts. The chain has TRBV7-9 and TRBJ1-2; D gene uncertain. The CDR3 spans 16 residues. Deletions cut 5 bases from V and 0 bases from J, with 16 bases between. Germline V CDR1 and CDR2: SEHNR, FQNEAQ (reference sequence). CDR3 nucleotides: TGTGCCAGCAGCCACCTTGAGGGTCACGCTAACTATGGCTACACCTTC. Amino acids: CASSHLEGHANYGYTF.

This clonotype was found a few times. This chain joins TRBV7-3 and TRBJ2-1; 10 nucleotides match TRBD2. The CDR3 runs 15 residues. After removal of 5 bases from V and 4 bases from J, the junction contained 5 bases not matched to a gene. The germline V gene has CDR1 SGHTA and CDR2 FQGTGA. CDR3 region: CASSLTSGLYNEQFF. Written as DNA, the CDR3 is TGTGCCAGCAGCCTGACTAGCGGGCTTTACAATGAGCAGTTCTTC.

This clonotype was recorded at least ten times. The V gene is TRBV12-3 or TRBV12-4, the J gene TRBJ2-2, with 7 bases matching TRBD1. V was clipped by 10 bases and J by 7 bases; unmatched bases: 6. The CDR3 is 12 residues long. CDR3 nucleotide sequence: TGTGCCACCTGGGACAGCGGCGGGGAGCTGTTTTTT. It translates to CATWDSGGELFF.